This T cell receptor (beta chain) comes out of a study of cytomegalovirus exposure and HLA in healthy donors. Study context: In a later analysis, the roughly 120 validation repertoires were reported to have used the same platform as the approximately 690 first-cohort repertoires.

TCRdb keeps only in-frame clones here, not all; method: immunoSEQ multiplex PCR. The data show roughly 150,000 clones, around 90% seen once. General observations from the study: The authors listed 164 TCR beta chains as cytomegalovirus-associated. Reported results showed that the classifier diagnosed cytomegalovirus status with high specificity and sensitivity.

About this clone itself: Its antigen remains unknown.

This CDR3 spans 17 amino acids. CDR1 and CDR2 from the germline V gene are KGHSH and LQKENI. Germline trimming cut 6 bases from V and 8 bases from J; bases unmatched to any gene: 14. This TCR was sampled from a woman aged 18-35 years in good health and CMV-seropositive. What was sequenced was PBMCs. This chain joins TRBV18 and TRBJ2-1, with 12 positions matching TRBD2. The CDR3 reads CASSARWSSGRADEQFF. The CDR3 nucleotides read TGTGCCAGCTCGGCCAGGTGGTCTAGCGGGAGGGCCGATGAGCAGTTCTTC.